The next 20 T cell receptor beta chains were all read from a single sample in a study of cytomegalovirus exposure and HLA in healthy donors. The PCR ran on 60 Vbeta and 13 Jbeta primers. Method: immunoSEQ multiplex PCR; TCRdb's copy keeps in-frame clones and lacks some. The sample consists of approximately 200,000 clones, over 65% of them appearing once. The sequenced sample consisted of PBMCs. The receptors stem from a human donor in good health.

This clone was detected a few times. The chain links TRBV4-1 to TRBJ1-5; 11 positions match TRBD1. CDR3 length: 15 amino acids. With 1 base clipped from V and 7 bases from J, the junction kept 3 bases outside the gene matches. From germline, CDR1 is MGHRA and CDR2 YSYEKL. The DNA of the CDR3 is TGCGCCAGCAGCCAAGTTGGACAGGGGGCACAGCCCCAGCATTTT. This encodes CASSQVGQGAQPQHF.

The V call is TRBV6-6, the J call TRBJ1-5; no clear D gene. This CDR3 is 15 amino acids long. Germline-derived CDR1 and CDR2 are MNHNY and SVGAGI (reference sequence). V dropped 2 bases and J dropped 4 bases, with 12 bases sitting between them. The CDR3, as DNA: TGTGCCAGCAGTTACGCGGCGTCAGCGAATCAGCCCCAGCATTTT. Translation: CASSYAASANQPQHF.

This clone has just one count. The V gene is TRBV21-1, the J gene TRBJ2-5; TRBD1, as called in the table, went unchecked against the DNA. The better agreement between TRBJ2-7 and the DNA end casts doubt on the J call. TRBV21-1 is described as a pseudogene. The CDR3 is 16 residues long. The CDR3 protein is CASSKLGGHPLYEQYF. As DNA, the CDR3 is TGTGCCAGCAGCAAACTTGGCGGACACCCTCTGTACGAGCAGTACTTC.

Turning to this clone: Germline is not matched at one junction end, which may reflect a read error. J is TRBJ1-2 and V is TRBV7-9, with 7 bases lining up with TRBD1. This CDR3 comprises 15 residues. Germline V gene sequence: CDR1 SEHNR, CDR2 FQNEAQ (reference sequence). The chain's CDR3 is CSSSHGQEANYGYTF. The CDR3 DNA reads as TGTTCCAGCAGCCATGGACAGGAAGCTAACTATGGCTACACCTTC.

The V gene is TRBV4-1, the J gene TRBJ1-1; tentative D call: TRBD1 (5 bases). Trimming took off 4 bases at V and 5 bases at J, with 17 bases between the two ends. Germline V gene sequence: CDR1 MGHRA, CDR2 YSYEKL. The CDR3 loop spans 15 amino acids. The CDR3 reads CASSPLGGAGTEAFF. The CDR3 DNA is TGCGCCAGCAGCCCCCTTGGAGGGGCAGGGACTGAAGCTTTCTTT.

The rearrangement links TRBV6-6 to TRBJ1-1; 8 nucleotides match TRBD1. The CDR3 spans 13 residues. Trimming took 6 bases from V and 3 from J; bases not matched to a gene: 3. CDR1 and CDR2 from the germline V gene are MNHNY and SVGAGI (reference sequence). CDR3 residues: CASSKDRDTEAFF. DNA of the CDR3: TGTGCCAGCAGCAAGGACAGGGACACTGAAGCTTTCTTT.

The V call is TRBV5-4, the J call TRBJ2-7; D might be TRBD1 (5 bases). The germline V gene encodes CDR1 SGHNT and CDR2 YYREEE (reference sequence). This CDR3 comprises 14 residues. Between the trimmed V and J ends, which lost 5 bases and 5 bases, there was a span of 17 bases. The CDR3 region is CASRPDTGSDEQYF. The CDR3 DNA reads TGTGCCAGCAGGCCGGACACGGGTTCGGACGAGCAGTACTTC.

V gene TRBV11-2 combines with J gene TRBJ2-1, with 8 bases lining up with TRBD1. Germline CDR1 reads SGHAT; CDR2 reads FQNNGV. The V gene end was trimmed by 0 bases and the J gene end by 3 bases; junction bases not matched to a gene: 7. The CDR3 has 17 residues. CDR3 in amino acids: CASSLDGVTGGYNEQFF. CDR3 DNA sequence: TGTGCCAGCAGCTTAGATGGGGTTACAGGGGGCTACAATGAGCAGTTCTTC.

The genes are TRBV6-1 and TRBJ2-1; a possible D gene is TRBD1 (7 bases). V shed 1 base and J shed 3 bases, with 10 bases lying between them. In germline, CDR1 is MNHNS, CDR2 SASEGT. CDR3 size: 15 residues. CDR3 nucleotides: TGTGCCAGCAGTGAAGGACAGGGAGGCTACAATGAGCAGTTCTTC. Translating it yields CASSEGQGGYNEQFF.

V is TRBV5-4 and J is TRBJ2-7; TRBD2 is a possible D gene (6 bases). Per germline, CDR1 SGHNT and CDR2 YYREEE (reference sequence). CDR3 length equals 15 residues. V was clipped by 4 bases and J by 2 bases, with 16 bases between them. The CDR3 is CASSGPGTQAYEQYF. In DNA, the CDR3 is TGTGCCAGCAGCGGACCCGGGACTCAAGCCTACGAGCAGTACTTC.

The chain uses TRBV5-1 and TRBJ2-5; 9 bases are shared with TRBD1. CDR3 size: 12 residues. Looked up from germline, CDR1 is SGHRS and CDR2 is YFSETQ. Trimming removed 7 bases from V and 5 bases from J; junction bases left unmatched: 3. CDR3: CASGGTGETQYF. The CDR3, as DNA: TGCGCCAGCGGGGGGACAGGGGAGACCCAGTACTTC.

Only a few counts were recorded for this clone. The rearrangement links TRBV27 to TRBJ2-7, with D perhaps TRBD1 (6 bases). The CDR3 extends over 13 amino acids. Trimming shortened V by 8 bases and J by 0 bases, and 11 bases separated the two germline ends. Germline V gene sequence: CDR1 MNHEY, CDR2 SMNVEV (reference sequence). In nucleotides, the CDR3 is TGTGCCAGCTCTCGACAGGACTCCTACGAGCAGTACTTC. Amino acid sequence: CASSRQDSYEQYF.

The chain is built from TRBV27 and TRBJ2-5; TRBD1 aligns across 12 bases. V was clipped by 6 bases and J by 5 bases; unmatched bases: 7. Germline V gene data show CDR1 as MNHEY and CDR2 as SMNVEV (reference sequence). This CDR3 region has 15 residues. Here the CDR3 reads CASSPGQGARETQYF. The CDR3 DNA sequence: TGTGCCAGCAGCCCGGGACAGGGGGCGCGGGAGACCCAGTACTTC.

This chain uses TRBV4-2 with TRBJ2-7, with 12 bases lining up with TRBD2. The junction had 3 bases not matched to a gene; V was cut back by 6 bases and J by 0 bases. CDR3 length equals 15 residues. CDR1 LGHNA and CDR2 YNFKEQ come from the germline V gene. CDR3 coding DNA: TGTGCCAGCAGGCGACTAGCGGGAGTCTCCTACGAGCAGTACTTC. Its protein product is CASRRLAGVSYEQYF.

This sequence joins TRBV4-2 and TRBJ2-5, with TRBD1 matching over 10 bases. The J segment lost 5 bases and the V segment lost 0 bases, leaving 6 bases of the junction unmatched. This CDR3 comprises 16 residues. The germline CDR1 and CDR2 sequences are LGHNA and YNFKEQ. In nucleotides, the CDR3 is TGTGCCAGCAGCCAAGATTTTGGGACAGGGGAGGAGACCCAGTACTTC. The encoded protein is CASSQDFGTGEETQYF.

The chain links TRBV6-1 to TRBJ1-4, with D perhaps matching TRBD1 (6 bases). CDR3 length equals 15 residues. Germline assignment: CDR1 MNHNS and CDR2 SASEGT. Trimming cost V 2 bases and J 3 bases, with 10 bases left between them. CDR3 nucleotide sequence: TGTGCCAGCAGTGAAATCACAGGGCCTAATGAAAAACTGTTTTTT. Amino acids: CASSEITGPNEKLFF.

Comment on this clone: The junction departs from the called germline gene at one end, perhaps through a read error. This chain joins TRBV7-9 and TRBJ2-5, with TRBD2 identical over 9 bases. The CDR3 extends over 14 amino acids. In germline, CDR1 is SEHNR, CDR2 FQNEAQ (reference sequence). CDR3 region: CSSSFSGSSETQYF. DNA of the CDR3: TGTTCCAGCAGCTTTAGCGGGAGTTCGGAGACCCAGTACTTC.

The chain joins TRBV5-4 to TRBJ2-3; 11 bases fit TRBD1. V gave up 5 bases and J gave up 3 bases; unmatched junction bases: 5. Per the germline V gene, CDR1 is SGHNT and CDR2 is YYREEE (reference sequence). This CDR3 has 15 amino acids. CDR3 loop: CASSPGTGGTDTQYF. CDR3 DNA: TGTGCCAGCAGTCCCGGGACAGGGGGAACAGATACGCAGTATTTT.

This clone was observed a few times. The chain is built from TRBV7-9 and TRBJ1-4; D perhaps matches TRBD1 (5 bases). Germline lookup yields CDR1 SEHNR and CDR2 FQNEAQ (reference sequence). Trimming stripped 5 bases from V and 7 bases from J, with 14 bases between. The CDR3 contains 14 residues. CDR3 region: CASSQSREAEKLFF. CDR3 nucleotides: TGTGCCAGCAGCCAGAGCAGGGAGGCTGAAAAACTGTTTTTT.

The rearrangement joins TRBV28 to TRBJ1-5; TRBD1 matches 7 bases. The CDR3 extends over 15 amino acids. CDR1 is MDHEN and CDR2 is SYDVKM in the germline V gene. V gave up 8 bases and J gave up 1 base; unmatched junction bases: 8. CDR3 residues: CASGGTEVSNQPQHF. CDR3 bases: TGTGCCAGCGGAGGGACAGAAGTAAGCAATCAGCCCCAGCATTTT. The whole variable domain, filled in from reference TRBV28 and TRBJ1-5, reads DVKVTQSSRYLVKRTGEKVFLECVQDMDHENMFWYRQDPGLGLRLIYFSYDVKMKEKGDIPEGYSVSREKKERFSLILESASTNQTSMYLCASGGTEVSNQPQHFGDGTRLSIL.